This TCR beta chain appears in the sequencing data of a study of PD-1 blockade in classical Hodgkin lymphoma. Time point defined: newly diagnosed, previously untreated cHL patient sample. The authors purified CD4+ T cells from thawed PBMCs by magnetic negative selection. The germline V gene encodes CDR1 WSHSY and CDR2 SAAADI. The CDR3 is 13 residues long. Deletions cut 4 bases from V and 1 base from J, with 7 bases between. TCRdb's copy holds only in-frame clones and misses some; the assay was immunoSEQ multiplex PCR. The sample has fewer than 40,000 clones; roughly 89% are singletons. The gene calls are TRBV10-2 and TRBJ1-1; D is possibly TRBD1 (5 bases). This receptor was identified in a human donor with classical Hodgkin lymphoma. Sequenced: CD4+ T cells from blood. The DNA for the CDR3 is TGCGCCAGCAGTGCACAGGCGAACACTGAAGCTTTCTTT. It is translated as CASSAQANTEAFF.